This T cell receptor (beta chain) comes out of a study of blood T cell repertoires in COVID-19. For the study at large: Samples representing acute and convalescent COVID-19 were sourced from the United States, Italy and Spain. Sources were T cells, B-cell-depleted T cells, or PBMCs; the material itself was cDNA or gDNA.

From germline, CDR1 is ENHRY and CDR2 SYGVKD. This CDR3 contains 16 residues. Trimming took 2 bases from V and 0 from J, leaving 8 bases between them. Authors' processing steps: Amplified reference gene primers provided the basis for estimating nucleated cell counts. Libraries were prepared by immunoSEQ multiplex PCR; TCRdb keeps only in-frame clonotypes and omits some of them. V and J calls and clone size are given by that table; D and trimming were obtained from the DNA. Found here are around 290,000 clones, more than 70% of them singletons; the top ten hold approximately 7.8%. The chain uses TRBV10-3 and TRBJ2-6; D perhaps matches TRBD2 (5 bases). The source of this sequence is a woman aged 45-59 years who had recovered from COVID-19. Sequencing was carried out using peripheral blood. The CDR3 DNA reads as TGTGCCATCAGTGAGCGGGCGGGCTCTGGGGCCAACGTCCTGACTTTC. Its translation: CAISERAGSGANVLTF.